These 16 T cell receptor beta chains share one sample of origin, sequenced in a study of shared clonotypes between healthy human individuals. The naive CD8 fraction comprised CD45RO-negative cells positively selected for CCR7 and excluded terminally differentiated effector memory CD45RA+ cells. The method was immunoSEQ multiplex PCR; TCRdb's version includes in-frame clones alone and lacks a portion of them. The data hold hundreds of thousands of clones, with roughly nine tenths observed a single time. Sequencing was performed on naive CD8+ T cells sorted from blood. These receptors came from a young man in good health.

The rearrangement joins TRBV10-1 to TRBJ2-1; 9 nucleotides agree with TRBD2. CDR1 and CDR2 from the germline V gene are WNHNN and SYGVQD (reference sequence). The CDR3 runs to 14 residues. J gave up 7 bases and V 5 bases, and 6 bases lay outside the gene matches. The CDR3 here is CASSMYTSGNEQFF. The CDR3 nucleotides are TGCGCCAGCAGTATGTATACTAGCGGGAATGAGCAGTTCTTC.

The sample holds a few counts of this clone. The V gene is TRBV19, the J gene TRBJ1-5, with no clear D. CDR1 LNHDA and CDR2 SQIVND come from the germline V gene (reference sequence). The V and J ends lost 6 bases and 3 bases respectively, with 12 bases between them. There are 14 residues in the CDR3. The CDR3 region is CASSHSGDNQPQHF. DNA for the CDR3: TGTGCCAGTAGCCACTCCGGGGACAATCAGCCCCAGCATTTT.

J is TRBJ2-1 and V is TRBV5-5; D is possibly TRBD1 (5 bases). There are 14 residues in the CDR3. The ends were cut back, 0 bases at V and 9 bases at J, with 13 bases in the middle. Germline V CDR1 and CDR2: SGHKS, YYEKEE (reference sequence). The CDR3 reads CASSLDMPGIEQFF. CDR3 sequence (DNA): TGTGCCAGCAGCTTGGATATGCCAGGGATTGAGCAGTTCTTC.

V usage is TRBV11-3 and J usage is TRBJ1-5; D not certain. Between the trimmed V and J ends, which lost 1 base and 0 bases, there was a span of 4 bases. This CDR3 contains 14 residues. From germline, CDR1 is SGHNT and CDR2 YENEEA. The CDR3 region is CASSLGVSNQPQHF. The CDR3 DNA is TGTGCCAGCAGCTTAGGGGTTAGCAATCAGCCCCAGCATTTT. Full variable domain (missing parts from reference TRBV11-3 and TRBJ1-5): EAGVVQSPRYKIIEKKQPVAFWCNPISGHNTLYWYLQNLGQGPELLIRYENEEAVDDSQLPKDRFSAERLKGVDSTLKIQPAELGDSAVYLCASSLGVSNQPQHFGDGTRLSIL.

The rearrangement links TRBV11-1 to TRBJ2-7, with TRBD1 identical over 11 bases. This CDR3 spans 15 amino acids. Trimming cost V 5 bases and J 3 bases; bases outside gene matches: 6. Germline CDR1 SGHAT, CDR2 FQDESV (reference sequence). The CDR3 here is CASSTGTGGFYEQYF. CDR3 bases: TGTGCCAGCAGCACCGGGACAGGGGGTTTCTACGAGCAGTACTTC.

The chain links TRBV19 to TRBJ2-2, with 12 bases aligning to TRBD2. Trimming removed 3 bases from V and 7 bases from J; junction bases left unmatched: 9. This CDR3 is 17 amino acids long. CDR1 is LNHDA, CDR2 SQIVND, per germline (reference sequence). The CDR3 DNA sequence: TGTGCCAGTAGTATTTATTCGACTAGCGGGAGAGGCGGGGAGCTGTTTTTT. Encoded protein: CASSIYSTSGRGGELFF.

This chain joins TRBV7-8 and TRBJ2-1; D is perhaps TRBD2 (5 bases). Trimming removed 5 bases from V and 4 bases from J, with 9 bases in between. CDR1 and CDR2 (germline): SGHVS, FQNEAQ. This CDR3 comprises 13 residues. CDR3 sequence: CASSHGKYNEQFF. The DNA for the CDR3 is TGTGCCAGCAGCCACGGGAAGTACAATGAGCAGTTCTTC.

The chain employs TRBV11-3 and TRBJ2-7; 8 nucleotides agree with TRBD1. V lost 5 bases and J lost 1; bases outside the gene matches: 7. The CDR3 spans 15 residues. In germline, CDR1 is SGHNT, CDR2 YENEEA. Written as DNA, the CDR3 is TGTGCCAGCAGCGAATGGACAGGGACGTCCTACGAGCAGTACTTC. It translates to CASSEWTGTSYEQYF.

The chain carries TRBV18 and TRBJ1-1; the D gene is possibly TRBD1 (6 bases). Germline CDR1 reads KGHSH; CDR2 reads LQKENI. V dropped 3 bases and J dropped 2 bases, with 10 bases sitting between them. The CDR3 extends over 14 amino acids. This CDR3 reads CASSPGADNTEAFF. The CDR3 DNA follows: TGTGCCAGCTCACCGGGGGCGGATAACACTGAAGCTTTCTTT.

This sequence joins TRBV19 and TRBJ1-1, with D unresolved. CDR1 is LNHDA and CDR2 is SQIVND in the germline V gene (reference sequence). V was pared by 10 bases and J by 10 bases, with 10 bases between. CDR3 length equals 9 residues. The CDR3 sequence: CAIQPGAFF. The CDR3 nucleotides read TGTGCCATCCAACCTGGAGCTTTCTTT.

The chain couples TRBV28 to TRBJ1-4, with D possibly TRBD1 on 5 matching bases. The germline CDR1 and CDR2 sequences are MDHEN and SYDVKM. The CDR3 extends over 15 amino acids. V was pared by 5 bases and J by 2 bases, with 12 bases between. CDR3 nucleotides: TGTGCCAGCAGTCACGTTAGGGGTACTAATGAAAAACTGTTTTTT. Amino acid sequence: CASSHVRGTNEKLFF.

This clone was detected ten times or more. The chain employs TRBV9 and TRBJ2-1; D unclear. Germline CDR1 SGDLS, CDR2 YYNGEE. The CDR3 has 15 residues. The ends were cut back, 3 bases at V and 0 bases at J, with 10 bases in the middle. The CDR3: CASSGRLSSYNEQFF. The CDR3 nucleotides read TGTGCCAGCAGCGGACGGCTAAGCTCCTACAATGAGCAGTTCTTC.

The V and J genes are TRBV2 and TRBJ2-2; D is undetermined. CDR3 length: 17 residues. CDR1 is SNHLY and CDR2 is FYNNEI in the germline V gene. Trimming took 0 bases from V and 3 from J, leaving 14 bases between them. CDR3 in amino acids: CASSEAPARWDTGELFF. CDR3 DNA sequence: TGTGCCAGCAGTGAAGCGCCGGCCCGCTGGGACACCGGGGAGCTGTTTTTT.

The V call is TRBV6-5, the J call TRBJ2-1; D unclear. This CDR3 is 12 amino acids long. Trimming cost V 3 bases and J 12 bases, with 12 bases left between them. Germline lookup yields CDR1 MNHEY and CDR2 SVGAGI. This CDR3 reads CASSYSGFGQFF. The CDR3 DNA reads TGTGCCAGCAGTTATTCTGGGTTCGGGCAGTTCTTC.

In its sample, this clone was seen many times. In the same sample, other DNA sequences code for this CDR3. This chain connects TRBV5-1 to TRBJ2-1; D uncertain. CDR1 and CDR2 (germline): SGHRS, YFSETQ. Trimming left V 0 bases short and J 9 bases short, with 7 bases between. This CDR3 is 12 amino acids long. CDR3 sequence reads: CASSLVGGEQFF. In DNA, the CDR3 is TGCGCCAGCAGCTTGGTGGGTGGTGAGCAGTTCTTC.

The chain employs TRBV6-5 and TRBJ2-4; 8 positions match TRBD1. The CDR3 sequence is 13 residues long. Germline V gives CDR1 MNHEY, CDR2 SVGAGI. The junction had 7 bases not matched to a gene; V was cut back by 6 bases and J by 9 bases. The DNA for the CDR3 is TGTGCCAGCAGCCTCGGACAGGGACGCATTCAGTACTTC. It codes for CASSLGQGRIQYF.